This entry lists 32 T cell receptor beta chains sequenced from one sample in a study of blood T cell repertoires in COVID-19. Measured with immunoSEQ multiplex PCR; TCRdb has only the in-frame clones, and not every one. The sample lists under 300,000 clones, roughly 90% occurring once. Sequencing was done on a sample of PBMCs or T cells enriched from blood (not recorded which). Every receptor here comes from a woman aged 40-49 years who had recovered from COVID-19.

The chain couples TRBV2 to TRBJ2-1, with 9 bases identical to TRBD2. Per germline, CDR1 SNHLY and CDR2 FYNNEI. Trimming took 6 bases from V and 4 from J; bases not matched to a gene: 7. CDR3 length: 15 residues. CDR3 nucleotides: TGTGCCAGCAGGAGTAGCGGGGGCCAGTACAATGAGCAGTTCTTC. This encodes CASRSSGGQYNEQFF.

In its sample, this clone was seen once. The chain has TRBV5-1 and TRBJ2-7, with 11 bases lining up with TRBD2. The CDR3 has 15 residues. V lost 1 base to trimming and J lost 2 bases; unmatched junction nucleotides: 2. The V gene's germline CDR1 is SGHRS and CDR2 YFSETQ. Here the CDR3 DNA reads TGCGCCAGCAGCTTGTCGACTAGCGGGACCTACGAGCAGTACTTC. Its translation is CASSLSTSGTYEQYF.

The rearrangement uses TRBV9 and TRBJ1-1, with D possibly matching TRBD1 (5 bases). The CDR3 has 13 amino acids. The V gene lost 3 bases and the J gene lost 3 bases, with 9 bases spanning the gap. Germline assignment: CDR1 SGDLS and CDR2 YYNGEE. The CDR3 DNA is TGTGCCAGCAGCGCAGGGTCGGACACTGAAGCTTTCTTT. Encoded protein: CASSAGSDTEAFF.

The V call is TRBV3-1 (or the pseudogene TRBV3-2), the J call TRBJ2-7; TRBD2 might be the D (6 bases). The CDR3 runs to 13 residues. V was trimmed by 2 bases and J by 4 bases, leaving 9 bases between them. In germline, CDR1 is LGHDT, CDR2 YNNKEL (reference sequence). CDR3 in DNA: TGTGCCAGCAGCCAACCAGGGAGGTACGAGCAGTACTTC. Translation gives CASSQPGRYEQYF.

The rearrangement joins TRBV29-1 to TRBJ2-3, with TRBD1 matching over 8 bases. Per germline, CDR1 SQVTM and CDR2 ANQGSEA. V was clipped by 5 bases and J by 0 bases; unmatched bases: 4. The CDR3 consists of 14 residues. The CDR3 DNA follows: TGCAGCGTTTGGACAGGGAATAGCACAGATACGCAGTATTTT. It translates to CSVWTGNSTDTQYF.

CDR3 loop: CASSAGQGWQPQHF. In nucleotides, the CDR3 is TGTGCCAGCAGTGCGGGACAGGGTTGGCAGCCCCAGCATTTT. The V and J genes are TRBV27 and TRBJ1-5; 9 positions match TRBD1. The V segment lost 5 bases and the J segment 7 bases; nucleotides outside the gene matches: 6. Germline V gene data show CDR1 as MNHEY and CDR2 as SMNVEV (reference sequence). The CDR3 totals 14 residues.

The V gene is TRBV5-1, the J gene TRBJ2-7; D is ambiguous. The CDR3 covers 14 residues. Germline V gene data show CDR1 as SGHRS and CDR2 as YFSETQ. V shed 0 bases and J shed 2 bases, with 9 bases lying between them. CDR3 region: CASSLDSQTYEQYF. The CDR3 bases are TGCGCCAGCAGCTTGGACAGCCAAACCTACGAGCAGTACTTC.

V is TRBV2 and J is TRBJ2-4; D remains unclear. The V gene lost 4 bases and the J gene lost 6 bases, with 10 bases spanning the gap. This CDR3 spans 13 amino acids. Germline values: CDR1 SNHLY, CDR2 FYNNEI. The DNA for the CDR3 is TGTGCCAGCAGTGTGGCGGAAGTAAACATTCAGTACTTC. Its translation: CASSVAEVNIQYF.

V is TRBV10-3 and J is TRBJ1-3; D is unresolved. Trimming stripped 2 bases from V and 5 bases from J, with 10 bases between. There are 14 residues in the CDR3. The germline V gene encodes CDR1 ENHRY and CDR2 SYGVKD. The CDR3 DNA reads as TGTGCCATCAGTGAGGATCAGGCACGAAACACCATATATTTT. This translates into CAISEDQARNTIYF.

In its sample, this clone was seen once. The J gene is TRBJ2-1, the V gene TRBV7-3; TRBD2 matches 9 bases. V dropped 1 base and J dropped 1; count of bases not matched to a gene: 5. Per germline, CDR1 SGHTA and CDR2 FQGTGA. This CDR3 contains 17 residues. CDR3 sequence reads: CASSLRSSGVSYNEQFF. CDR3 sequence (DNA): TGTGCCAGCAGCTTAAGGTCTAGCGGGGTATCCTACAATGAGCAGTTCTTC. The variable domain in full, with the rest retrieved from reference TRBV7-3 and TRBJ2-1, is GAGVSQTPSNKVTEKGKYVELRCDPISGHTALYWYRQSLGQGPEFLIYFQGTGAADDSGLPNDRFFAVRPEGSVSTLKIQRTERGDSAVYLCASSLRSSGVSYNEQFFGPGTRLTVL.

This chain links TRBV6-6 with TRBJ2-5, with 11 bases aligning to TRBD2. This CDR3 contains 21 residues. CDR1 and CDR2 (germline): MNHNY, SVGAGI (reference sequence). The ends lost 5 bases at V and 2 bases at J; junction bases unmatched: 22. The CDR3: CASSLQGTGTSGEMIQETQYF. In DNA form, the CDR3 reads TGTGCCAGCAGTCTACAGGGAACCGGGACTAGCGGAGAGATGATTCAAGAGACCCAGTACTTC.

The CDR3 DNA follows: TGTGCCAGCTCACCAGGGGCCGGGGGCTCTGGGGCCAACGTCCTGACTTTC. Translating it yields CASSPGAGGSGANVLTF. The V gene is TRBV18, the J gene TRBJ2-6, with a possible D match to TRBD2 (6 bases). Germline V gene sequence: CDR1 KGHSH, CDR2 LQKENI. The CDR3 runs to 17 residues. The V end was cut by 2 bases, the J end by 0 bases, with 11 bases between.

The chain has TRBV7-2 and TRBJ1-1, with D possibly matching TRBD1 (6 bases). CDR1 SGHTA and CDR2 FQGNSA come from the germline V gene. Trimming took off 6 bases at V and 0 bases at J, with 14 bases between the two ends. The length of the CDR3 is 15 residues. The CDR3 sequence is CASSPMGAMNTEAFF. The CDR3 DNA follows: TGTGCCAGCAGTCCCATGGGGGCGATGAACACTGAAGCTTTCTTT.

This chain connects TRBV7-2 to TRBJ1-2; the D gene is possibly TRBD1 (5 bases). The CDR3 has 15 residues. CDR1 and CDR2 from the germline V gene are SGHTA and FQGNSA. Trimming shortened V by 1 base and J by 3 bases, and 12 bases separated the two germline ends. In nucleotides, the CDR3 is TGTGCCAGCAGCTTAGAGGCAGGGAGGGACTATGGCTACACCTTC. Its protein is CASSLEAGRDYGYTF. Full variable domain (rest looked up from reference TRBV7-2 and TRBJ1-2): GAGVSQSPSNKVTEKGKDVELRCDPISGHTALYWYRQSLGQGLEFLIYFQGNSAPDKSGLPSDRFSAERTGGSVSTLTIQRTQQEDSAVYLCASSLEAGRDYGYTFGSGTRLTVV.

The V and J genes are TRBV4-1 and TRBJ2-7, with TRBD1 identical over 7 bases. V shed 4 bases and J 5 bases; nucleotides not matched to a gene: 8. There are 14 residues in the CDR3. Looked up from germline, CDR1 is MGHRA and CDR2 is YSYEKL. CDR3 protein: CASSRQGVSDEQYF. In DNA, the CDR3 is TGCGCCAGCAGCCGACAGGGAGTTTCCGACGAGCAGTACTTC.

The J gene is TRBJ2-3, the V gene TRBV19; TRBD2 aligns across 9 bases. Germline trimming cut 4 bases from V and 5 bases from J; bases unmatched to any gene: 10. Germline values: CDR1 LNHDA, CDR2 SQIVND (reference sequence). This CDR3 comprises 16 residues. CDR3 protein: CASSRSGRGGEDTQYF. CDR3 sequence (DNA): TGTGCCAGTAGTAGGTCGGGGCGCGGGGGGGAAGATACGCAGTATTTT.

This clone showed up just a few times. V is TRBV5-5 and J is TRBJ2-3; maybe TRBD2 (5 bases). This CDR3 has 13 residues. V was pared by 8 bases and J by 3 bases, with 13 bases between. CDR1 is SGHKS and CDR2 is YYEKEE in the germline V gene (reference sequence). The CDR3 sequence is CASRGSFTDTQYF. The CDR3, as DNA: TGTGCCAGTCGCGGGTCCTTTACAGATACGCAGTATTTT.

CDR3 loop: CASSETLLAGGLADTQYF. In DNA, the CDR3 is TGTGCCAGCAGTGAAACTCTTCTAGCGGGGGGTTTGGCAGATACGCAGTATTTT. The chain joins TRBV6-1 to TRBJ2-3; 11 bases match TRBD2. V lost 2 bases, J lost 4 bases, and 11 bases stayed unmatched. The CDR3 is 18 amino acids. The V gene's germline CDR1 is MNHNS and CDR2 SASEGT.

This rearrangement joins TRBV9 to TRBJ1-3, with 7 bases matching TRBD1. Germline CDR1 SGDLS, CDR2 YYNGEE. V trimming: 3 bases; J trimming: 1 base; junction bases outside the gene matches: 10. This CDR3 is built from 17 residues. The CDR3 sequence: CASSDRTGQRSGNTIYF. The CDR3, as DNA: TGTGCCAGCAGCGATCGCACGGGACAGCGTTCTGGAAACACCATATATTTT.

This chain links TRBV14 with TRBJ1-3, with a possible D match to TRBD1 (6 bases). V was shortened by 2 bases and J by 4 bases, with 21 bases between the two germline ends. The CDR3 consists of 18 residues. Germline assignment: CDR1 SGHDN and CDR2 FVKESK. The CDR3 DNA is TGTGCCAGCAGCCAAAAACCAGGGGCAGTTCAAAAAGGAAACACCATATATTTT. Its protein product is CASSQKPGAVQKGNTIYF.

The rearrangement uses TRBV4-1 and TRBJ1-2, with D tentatively TRBD1 (6 bases). Germline CDR1 is MGHRA and CDR2 is YSYEKL. V lost 4 bases, J lost 4 bases, and 13 bases lay in between. The CDR3 covers 14 residues. The CDR3 loop is CASSRITGTYGYTF. The CDR3 region has the DNA TGCGCCAGCAGCCGCATAACAGGGACCTATGGCTACACCTTC.

The V and J genes are TRBV24-1 and TRBJ1-3; 7 bases fit TRBD1. The CDR3 extends over 17 amino acids. Germline-derived CDR1 and CDR2 are KGHDR and SFDVKD. V trimming: 4 bases; J trimming: 7 bases; junction bases outside the gene matches: 15. Here the CDR3 reads CATSDPRYRGRRNTIYF. DNA for the CDR3: TGTGCCACCAGTGACCCTAGATACAGGGGAAGGAGGAACACCATATATTTT.

This chain joins TRBV19 and TRBJ1-6, with 7 nucleotides matching TRBD1. This CDR3 region has 14 residues. Trimming took 3 bases from V and 7 from J; bases not matched to a gene: 3. The germline V gene encodes CDR1 LNHDA and CDR2 SQIVND (reference sequence). The CDR3 DNA is TGTGCCAGTAGTATCGTAGGGGGCAATTCACCCCTCCACTTT. Translating gives CASSIVGGNSPLHF.

The J gene is TRBJ1-2, the V gene TRBV29-1; TRBD1 matches at 9 bases. CDR3 length: 12 residues. Germline V gives CDR1 SQVTM, CDR2 ANQGSEA. V shed 7 bases, J shed 9 bases, and the junction held 9 bases outside the gene matches. This CDR3 is CSASRDRESYTF. CDR3 coding DNA: TGCAGCGCGAGCCGGGACAGGGAGAGCTACACCTTC.

The CDR3 loop is CASSPTLARAGGRDYGYTF. DNA for the CDR3: TGTGCCAGCAGTCCGACTTTGGCCCGGGCAGGAGGCCGTGACTATGGCTACACCTTC. The rearrangement joins TRBV27 to TRBJ1-2; no firm D call. The CDR3 length is 19 residues. V was cut by 5 bases and J by 3 bases, with 28 bases left in between. The germline V gene has CDR1 MNHEY and CDR2 SMNVEV (reference sequence).

The rearrangement joins TRBV11-2 to TRBJ1-2, with D possibly matching TRBD1 (5 bases). Between the trimmed V and J ends, which lost 1 base and 8 bases, there was a span of 20 bases. The germline gives CDR1 SGHAT, CDR2 FQNNGV. The CDR3 is 16 residues long. The DNA of the CDR3 is TGTGCCAGCAGCTTAGGGCTCAGTCGTACGGGGGGAGGCTACACCTTC. Encoded protein: CASSLGLSRTGGGYTF.

In this sample, this clone turned up once. The chain links TRBV11-2 to TRBJ1-2; D is unresolved. The CDR3 spans 12 residues. The germline V and J ends were trimmed by 3 bases and 4 bases, with 6 bases remaining between them. CDR1 and CDR2 (germline): SGHAT, FQNNGV. The CDR3: CASSFHSYGYTF. In nucleotides, the CDR3 is TGTGCCAGCAGCTTTCATAGCTATGGCTACACCTTC.

The CDR3 reads CASSLVPENYGYTF. The CDR3 DNA follows: TGCGCCAGCAGCTTGGTCCCGGAGAACTATGGCTACACCTTC. The chain links TRBV5-1 to TRBJ1-2, with unresolved D. The CDR3 has 14 amino acids. The germline V gene encodes CDR1 SGHRS and CDR2 YFSETQ. Trimming removed 0 bases at V and 2 bases at J, with 8 bases between.

In its sample, this clone was seen a few times. The CDR3 region is CASSGGRQETQYF. CDR3 DNA sequence: TGTGCCAGCAGCGGGGGCCGGCAAGAGACCCAGTACTTC. The rearrangement links TRBV7-2 to TRBJ2-5, with D maybe TRBD1 (6 bases). The CDR3 is 13 residues long. CDR1 and CDR2 from the germline V gene are SGHTA and FQGNSA. V lost 5 bases to trimming and J lost 2 bases, with 9 bases between them.

A remark on this clone: This CDR3 is also generated by other DNA sequences in the sample. This sequence joins TRBV27 and TRBJ1-1, with D perhaps matching TRBD1 (6 bases). V was shortened by 0 bases and J by 3 bases, with 8 bases between the two germline ends. The CDR3 runs to 14 residues. The germline CDR1 and CDR2 sequences are MNHEY and SMNVEV (reference sequence). The CDR3 nucleotides are TGTGCCAGCAGTTTATCGGGGGCGCACACTGAAGCTTTCTTT. Amino acids: CASSLSGAHTEAFF.

The gene calls are TRBV5-1 and TRBJ2-5; 14 nucleotides agree with TRBD2. With 0 bases clipped from V and 5 bases from J, the junction kept 0 bases outside the gene matches. Germline V gives CDR1 SGHRS, CDR2 YFSETQ. The CDR3 extends over 15 amino acids. In DNA, the CDR3 is TGCGCCAGCAGCTTGGGGACTAGCGGGAGGGAGACCCAGTACTTC. It translates to CASSLGTSGRETQYF.

The CDR3 loop is CASSLATALNTEAFF. CDR3 coding DNA: TGTGCCAGCAGCTTAGCTACAGCCTTGAACACTGAAGCTTTCTTT. The gene calls are TRBV7-9 and TRBJ1-1; D ambiguous. V was pared by 0 bases and J by 0 bases, with 8 bases between. The CDR3 length is 15 residues. The V gene's germline CDR1 is SEHNR and CDR2 FQNEAQ (reference sequence). Using reference TRBV7-9 and TRBJ1-1 for the parts outside the CDR3, the full variable domain is DTGVSQNPRHKITKRGQNVTFRCDPISEHNRLYWYRQTLGQGPEFLTYFQNEAQLEKSRLLSDRFSAERPKGSFSTLEIQRTEQGDSAMYLCASSLATALNTEAFFGQGTRLTVV.